The clone carrying this T cell receptor (beta chain) was observed a few times. The V end lost 2 bases, the J end lost 4 bases, and 6 bases lay between the germline ends. CDR3 size: 13 residues. In germline, CDR1 is MNHEY, CDR2 SMNVEV (reference sequence). Hyperthyroidism of Graves' type that showed no ophthalmopathy progression within 18 months was stable. Uncontrolled infections, other autoimmune diseases, pregnancy or lactation led to exclusion of patients. Clinical symptoms, serum thyroxine, TRAb, thyroid ultrasound and orbital computed tomography established diagnosis. It was RNA transcripts that yielded the amplified TCR beta CDR3 regions. The HTBI primer set was used in a first-round RT-PCR of the TCR CDR3. TCRdb ran MiXCR on the multiplex PCR reads and lists one entry per CDR3 protein. The sample lists a few hundred thousand distinct CDR3 sequences, 15% to 20% seen once, with about half in the top ten.

The record originates from a study of T cells in Graves' hyperthyroidism and ophthalmopathy. Sequencing input: blood. The sequence was collected from a woman in her fifties or sixties with Graves' hyperthyroidism. V usage is TRBV27 and J usage is TRBJ1-5, with D unresolved. In nucleotides, the CDR3 is TGTGCCAGCAGTTTAAGTGAGAATCAGCCCCAGCATTTT. Translating it yields CASSLSENQPQHF.